Sequencing of this T cell receptor beta chain was carried out in a study of blood T cell repertoires in COVID-19. Study-level background: Samples came from the United States, Italy and Spain, spanning acute and convalescent COVID-19. The cDNA or gDNA used as material had been derived from T cells, B-cell-depleted T cells, or PBMCs.

Original processing notes: Reference gene primer amplification gave estimated nucleated cell counts. The data were produced by immunoSEQ multiplex PCR, yet TCRdb's version contains in-frame clones alone and is incomplete. V and J calls and clone size are copied from that table; D and trimming were computed from the DNA. The table includes 150,000 to 200,000 clones, approximately 90% detected once. After removal of 3 bases from V and 5 bases from J, the junction contained 19 bases not matched to a gene. The CDR3 is 18 amino acids. Germline loops: CDR1 SGDLS, CDR2 YYNGEE. Sequenced: peripheral blood. The rearrangement joins TRBV9 to TRBJ2-5; 7 bases agree with TRBD1. This receptor was obtained from a man between 35 and 55 years old with active or convalescent COVID-19. CDR3: CASSATDKTGWGMETQYF. The DNA for the CDR3 is TGTGCCAGCAGCGCCACCGATAAGACAGGGTGGGGGATGGAGACCCAGTACTTC.